The rows below give T cell receptor beta chains drawn from one sample of a study of shared clonotypes between healthy human individuals. Sequencing used immunoSEQ multiplex PCR; TCRdb keeps in-frame clones, though not all of them. The sample contains approximately 2,000,000 clones, 80% to 95% of which appear only once. Sequenced: naive CD4+ T cells from PBMCs. Receptor source: a man between 18 and 29 years old in good health. Some clones in this sample may be carry-over from other donors' samples. The CDR3 runs from the conserved cysteine through the conserved F or W. The D gene is left open where the match is weak. Size is omitted from some rows. Given values are once, few, many or a class for expanded clones.

>TRBJ1-6|15|.|TRBV5-1|TRBD1
TGCGCCAGCAGCTTGGCTGGACAGGGTCGCTCACCCCTCCACTTT
CASSLAGQGRSPLHF
>TRBJ1-5|14|.|TRBV5-1|.
TGCGCCAGCAGCTTGGAGGGGTTTACTCAGCCCCAGCATTTT
CASSLEGFTQPQHF
>TRBJ2-3|18|.|TRBV4-3|TRBD1
TGCGCCAGCAGCCAAGCCAGAGGTGGGGACAGGGGGTCGGATACGCAGTATTTT
CASSQARGGDRGSDTQYF
>TRBJ2-1|12|.|TRBV28|.
TGTGCCAGCAGTTTATCCTGGGGGGAGCAGTTCTTC
CASSLSWGEQFF
>TRBJ2-5|13|.|TRBV27|.
TGTGCCAGCAGTTTCGGAAGATGGGAGACCCAGTACTTC
CASSFGRWETQYF
>TRBJ1-5|16|.|TRBV4-3|TRBD1
TGCGCCAGCAGCCAAGTTTTAGGAGGGGGCCATCAGCCCCAGCATTTT
CASSQVLGGGHQPQHF
>TRBJ2-3|13|.|TRBV29-1|.
TGCAGCGTTGGAAAAGGGATGGCAGATACGCAGTATTTT
CSVGKGMADTQYF
>TRBJ1-2|13|.|TRBV30|.
TGTGCCTTGTCGACTCGGCTGGGCTATGGCTACACCTTC
CALSTRLGYGYTF
>TRBJ2-1|14|.|TRBV5-1|TRBD2
TGCGCCAGCAGTTCCGGGACTAGCTACAATGAGCAGTTCTTC
CASSSGTSYNEQFF
>TRBJ1-5|15|.|TRBV5-1|.
TGCGCCAGCAGCTCTGAAGGGGATCTCAATCAGCCCCAGCATTTT
CASSSEGDLNQPQHF
>TRBJ2-7|14|.|TRBV18|TRBD2
TGTGCCAGCTCAGCTGGACTGGGGCTAGCGGGATACCTATTC
CASSAGLGLAGYLF
>TRBJ2-1|15|.|TRBV5-1|.
TGCGCCAGCAGCTTACAGGGACCTCTCTACAATGAGCAGTTCTTC
CASSLQGPLYNEQFF
>TRBJ2-3|16|.|TRBV9|.
TGTGCCAGCAGCGCGGACACAGGGGGAGGGACAGATACGCAGTATTTT
CASSADTGGGTDTQYF
>TRBJ1-1|14|.|TRBV11-2|.
TGTGCCAGCAGCTCTTTTGAAACACAGGGAGAAGCTTTCTTT
CASSSFETQGEAFF
>TRBJ1-5|13|.|TRBV6-1|.
TGTGCCAGCAGTGAATACGGGAATCTGCCCCAGCATTTT
CASSEYGNLPQHF
>TRBJ2-2|17|once|TRBV7-3|.
TGTGCCAGCAGCTTATTAGGCGGGACAGCGAACACCGGGGAGCTGTTTTTT
CASSLLGGTANTGELFF
>TRBJ2-7|13|.|TRBV4-1|.
TGCGCCAGCAGCCAAGGGATTGGCTACGAGCAGTACTTC
CASSQGIGYEQYF
>TRBJ1-5|15|.|TRBV5-1|.
TGCGCCAGCAGCTTGTCTGATTATAGCAATCAGCCCCAGCATTTT
CASSLSDYSNQPQHF
>TRBJ2-1|13|.|TRBV6-5|TRBD1
TGTGCCAGCAGTTACTCAGGCACAGGGGCTGAGTTCTTC
CASSYSGTGAEFF
>TRBJ2-5|16|.|TRBV9|TRBD2
TGTGCCAGCAGCGTATTGGGCGGGAGTTTTGGAGAGACCCAGTACTTC
CASSVLGGSFGETQYF
>TRBJ1-5|14|.|TRBV5-4|TRBD1
TGTGCCAGCAGCGCGGGACAGGGACGAGGGCCCCAGCATTTT
CASSAGQGRGPQHF
>TRBJ1-4|14|.|TRBV28|.
TGTGCCAGCAGTTTTGTTGGGGCGGAAGAAAAACTGTTTTTT
CASSFVGAEEKLFF
>TRBJ2-7|14|.|TRBV2|TRBD1
TGTGCCAGCAGTGAACAGGGGGCCACCTACGAGCAGTACTTC
CASSEQGATYEQYF
>TRBJ2-7|11|.|TRBV28|.
TGTGCCAGCAGCCATGTGCGCGAGCAGTACTTC
CASSHVREQYF
>TRBJ1-2|13|.|TRBV5-5|.
TGTGCCAGCAGGTACCGGGACCTCTATGGCTACACCTTC
CASRYRDLYGYTF
>TRBJ2-3|19|.|TRBV28|TRBD2
TGTGCCACCCCACTAAGGACTAGCGGGAAAAGCAGAGAGGCGGATACGCAGTATTTT
CATPLRTSGKSREADTQYF
>TRBJ1-2|15|.|TRBV6-5|.
TGTGCCAGCAGCCGAGGTGGAGGAGGTCCAGGTGGCTACACCTTC
CASSRGGGGPGGYTF
>TRBJ2-1|18|.|TRBV30|TRBD2
TGTGCCTGGAGTAGTCTAGCGGGAGGGAGAATTTCCTACAATGAGCAGTTCTTC
CAWSSLAGGRISYNEQFF
>TRBJ2-5|13|once|TRBV5-4|.
TGTGCCAGCAGCTTGGCCGTGTACGAGACCCAGTACTTC
CASSLAVYETQYF
>TRBJ2-7|15|.|TRBV7-2|TRBD2
TGTGCCAGCAGCCTACCGGGACTAGCGGGGTACGAGCAGTACTTC
CASSLPGLAGYEQYF
>TRBJ1-1|11|.|TRBV4-1|.
TGCGCCAGCAGCCGTGGGACTGAAGCTTTCTTT
CASSRGTEAFF
>TRBJ2-7|15|.|TRBV28|.
TGTGCCAGCAGACACCGGGCAGCAAGCTCCTACGAGCAGTACTTC
CASRHRAASSYEQYF
>TRBJ1-5|14|.|TRBV9|TRBD1
TGTGCCAGCAGCGCGACAGGGGGCAATCAGCCCCAGCATTTT
CASSATGGNQPQHF
>TRBJ2-6|15|.|TRBV25-1|.
TGTGCCAGCAGTAGTCAGGGAGCTGGGGCCAACGTCCTGACTTTC
CASSSQGAGANVLTF
>TRBJ2-1|11|once|TRBV12-5|.
TGTGCTTGTTCAGGTGGGCATGAGCAGTTCTTC
CACSGGHEQFF
>TRBJ1-4|16|.|TRBV28|.
TGTGCCAGCAGTTTGGGCAGTTCCAGAACTAATGAAAAACTGTTTTTT
CASSLGSSRTNEKLFF
>TRBJ2-1|15|.|TRBV5-1|.
TGCGCCAGCAGCACCTGGGGGAGCAGCGACAATGAGCAGTTCTTC
CASSTWGSSDNEQFF
>TRBJ2-7|15|.|TRBV28|.
TGTGCCAGCAGTTTATCGGCAGTCATTCCCTACGAGCAGTACTTC
CASSLSAVIPYEQYF
>TRBJ2-3|12|.|TRBV28|TRBD2
TGTGCCAGCACCGAAGGGACTAAGCGGGTTATTTTT
CASTEGTKRVIF
>TRBJ2-5|16|.|TRBV5-1|.
TGCGCCAGCAGCTCCCAGGGGCTAGCGGCCGAAGAGACCCAGTACTTC
CASSSQGLAAEETQYF
>TRBJ2-7|13|once|TRBV6-1|TRBD1
TGTGCCAGCAGACGACAGGGCGCCTACGAGCAGTACTTC
CASRRQGAYEQYF
>TRBJ2-4|15|once|TRBV5-1|.
TGCGCCAGCAGCTCAGACCTTATAGCCAAAAACATTCAGTACTTC
CASSSDLIAKNIQYF
>TRBJ2-5|14|.|TRBV28|TRBD2
TGTGCCAGCAGTTTAAGGCGGGGAGGGGAGACCCAGTACTTC
CASSLRRGGETQYF
>TRBJ2-5|16|.|TRBV18|TRBD1
TGTGCCAGCTCACCAAGATTAACAGGGGAAGCAGAGACCCAGTACTTC
CASSPRLTGEAETQYF
>TRBJ2-2|13|.|TRBV19|TRBD2
TGTGCCAGTAGGACTAGCGGGGACGGGGAGCTGTTTTTT
CASRTSGDGELFF
>TRBJ2-1|15|.|TRBV7-3|TRBD2
TGTGCCAGCAGCTTACGGCGGGAGCTCATCGATGAGCAGTTCTTC
CASSLRRELIDEQFF
>TRBJ2-7|15|once|TRBV7-9|TRBD2
TGTGCCAGCAGCCCTAGACTAGCGGGAGACTACGAGCAGTACTTC
CASSPRLAGDYEQYF
>TRBJ1-2|14|.|TRBV27|.
TGTGCCAGCAGACCCCTGGCAGAGCCTTATGGCTACACCTTC
CASRPLAEPYGYTF